A selection of T cell receptor beta chains follows, all from one sample in a study of blood T cell repertoires in COVID-19. Generated by immunoSEQ multiplex PCR, the TCRdb table keeps only in-frame clones and is missing some. This sample has 300,000 or so clones; about 88% occur once, and the top ten carry roughly 1.3%. Sequencing input: peripheral blood. The origin of the receptors is a man between 65 and 85 years old with acute or convalescent COVID-19. The CDR3 runs from the conserved cysteine through the conserved F or W. The order of the fields is J gene, clone size, D gene, V gene, CDR3 protein, CDR3 DNA. The D gene is left open where the match is weak. Clone size appears in some rows only: once, few, many, or a class for an expanded clone.

j_gene: TRBJ1-2; abundance: -; d_gene: TRBD1; v_gene: TRBV3-1/TRBV3-2; CDR3aa: CASSQTGDFGYTF; CDR3nt: TGTGCCAGCAGCCAGACAGGGGATTTCGGCTACACCTTC
j_gene: TRBJ1-1; abundance: -; d_gene: -; v_gene: TRBV10-3; CDR3aa: CAISDPYTEAFF; CDR3nt: TGTGCCATCAGTGATCCTTACACTGAAGCTTTCTTT
j_gene: TRBJ1-5; abundance: -; d_gene: -; v_gene: TRBV7-2; CDR3aa: CASSPMVGEGQPQHF; CDR3nt: TGTGCCAGCAGTCCAATGGTAGGGGAGGGTCAGCCCCAGCATTTT
j_gene: TRBJ1-3; abundance: -; d_gene: -; v_gene: TRBV29-1; CDR3aa: CSVGPAGGNTIYF; CDR3nt: TGCAGCGTTGGTCCCGCAGGTGGAAACACCATATATTTT
j_gene: TRBJ2-3; abundance: -; d_gene: TRBD2; v_gene: TRBV28; CDR3aa: CASSSAGGPQDTQYF; CDR3nt: TGTGCCAGCAGTTCCGCGGGGGGGCCACAAGATACGCAGTATTTT
j_gene: TRBJ1-2; abundance: -; d_gene: -; v_gene: TRBV6-1; CDR3aa: CASSRDLNYGYTF; CDR3nt: TGTGCCAGCAGCCGCGATTTAAACTATGGCTACACCTTC
j_gene: TRBJ1-5; abundance: -; d_gene: -; v_gene: TRBV7-8; CDR3aa: CASSQGQHNQPQHF; CDR3nt: TGTGCCAGCAGCCAGGGACAACACAATCAGCCCCAGCATTTT
j_gene: TRBJ1-1; abundance: -; d_gene: -; v_gene: TRBV4-3; CDR3aa: CASSQEGGPTASTEAFF; CDR3nt: TGCGCCAGCAGCCAAGAAGGGGGACCCACAGCCAGCACTGAAGCTTTCTTT
j_gene: TRBJ2-5; abundance: -; d_gene: TRBD1; v_gene: TRBV5-1; CDR3aa: CASRLITTGNKGTQYF; CDR3nt: TGCGCCAGCAGACTGATAACGACAGGGAATAAGGGGACCCAGTACTTC
j_gene: TRBJ2-2; abundance: -; d_gene: TRBD2; v_gene: TRBV19; CDR3aa: CASRTSGGGILMVGELFF; CDR3nt: TGTGCCAGTAGGACTAGCGGAGGAGGTATTTTAATGGTCGGGGAGCTGTTTTTT
j_gene: TRBJ1-6; abundance: -; d_gene: TRBD1; v_gene: TRBV5-1; CDR3aa: CASSWGQGSSYNSPLHF; CDR3nt: TGCGCCAGCAGCTGGGGACAGGGTTCTTCCTATAATTCACCCCTCCACTTT
j_gene: TRBJ1-1; abundance: -; d_gene: -; v_gene: TRBV7-2; CDR3aa: CASRTTVEAFF; CDR3nt: TGTGCCAGCAGGACAACGGTTGAAGCTTTCTTT
j_gene: TRBJ2-7; abundance: -; d_gene: TRBD1; v_gene: TRBV19; CDR3aa: CASSIGSVTGMIYEQYF; CDR3nt: TGTGCCAGTAGTATAGGCTCTGTGACAGGGATGATCTACGAGCAGTACTTC
j_gene: TRBJ1-5; abundance: once; d_gene: -; v_gene: TRBV6-1; CDR3aa: CASSEAGRENQPQHF; CDR3nt: TGTGCCAGCAGTGAAGCGGGGCGGGAAAATCAGCCCCAGCATTTT
j_gene: TRBJ1-6; abundance: -; d_gene: TRBD1; v_gene: TRBV6-5; CDR3aa: CASSYSSPTGNSPLHF; CDR3nt: TGTGCCAGCAGTTACTCGAGTCCGACAGGGAATTCACCCCTCCACTTT
j_gene: TRBJ1-4; abundance: -; d_gene: TRBD1; v_gene: TRBV9; CDR3aa: CASSVDPGTGEGKLFF; CDR3nt: TGTGCCAGCAGCGTAGATCCCGGGACAGGGGAAGGAAAACTGTTTTTT
j_gene: TRBJ2-5; abundance: -; d_gene: -; v_gene: TRBV28; CDR3aa: CASNEIGTGVQTQYF; CDR3nt: TGTGCCAGCAATGAAATCGGCACAGGCGTGCAGACCCAGTACTTC
j_gene: TRBJ1-6; abundance: few; d_gene: -; v_gene: TRBV28; CDR3aa: CASRPSSGVSPLHF; CDR3nt: TGTGCCAGCAGGCCAAGCTCAGGGGTCTCACCCCTCCACTTT
j_gene: TRBJ2-1; abundance: -; d_gene: TRBD2; v_gene: TRBV27; CDR3aa: CASSLRAGGPNEQFF; CDR3nt: TGTGCCAGCAGTTTGCGAGCGGGGGGGCCCAATGAGCAGTTCTTC
j_gene: TRBJ2-3; abundance: -; d_gene: -; v_gene: TRBV7-2; CDR3aa: CASSFLGGADTQYF; CDR3nt: TGTGCCAGCAGCTTCCTAGGGGGGGCAGATACGCAGTATTTT
j_gene: TRBJ2-1; abundance: -; d_gene: TRBD2; v_gene: TRBV5-4; CDR3aa: CASSPPAGGQAYNEQFF; CDR3nt: TGTGCCAGCAGCCCGCCAGCGGGGGGCCAAGCCTACAATGAGCAGTTCTTC
j_gene: TRBJ2-1; abundance: -; d_gene: TRBD2; v_gene: TRBV2; CDR3aa: CASSEQGLAGANEQFF; CDR3nt: TGTGCCAGCAGTGAACAGGGGCTAGCGGGAGCCAATGAGCAGTTCTTC
j_gene: TRBJ1-1; abundance: few; d_gene: -; v_gene: TRBV19; CDR3aa: CASSLRGMNTEAFF; CDR3nt: TGTGCCAGTAGTCTCAGGGGCATGAACACTGAAGCTTTCTTT
j_gene: TRBJ2-3; abundance: -; d_gene: TRBD2; v_gene: TRBV13; CDR3aa: CASSRSSGNTDTQYF; CDR3nt: TGTGCCAGCAGCCGATCTAGCGGGAACACAGATACGCAGTATTTT
j_gene: TRBJ1-1; abundance: -; d_gene: TRBD1; v_gene: TRBV7-2; CDR3aa: CASSLAWDSEAFF; CDR3nt: TGTGCCAGCAGCTTAGCCTGGGACAGCGAAGCTTTCTTT
j_gene: TRBJ1-5; abundance: -; d_gene: -; v_gene: TRBV15; CDR3aa: CATSRPGNQPQHF; CDR3nt: TGTGCCACCAGCAGACCCGGCAATCAGCCCCAGCATTTT